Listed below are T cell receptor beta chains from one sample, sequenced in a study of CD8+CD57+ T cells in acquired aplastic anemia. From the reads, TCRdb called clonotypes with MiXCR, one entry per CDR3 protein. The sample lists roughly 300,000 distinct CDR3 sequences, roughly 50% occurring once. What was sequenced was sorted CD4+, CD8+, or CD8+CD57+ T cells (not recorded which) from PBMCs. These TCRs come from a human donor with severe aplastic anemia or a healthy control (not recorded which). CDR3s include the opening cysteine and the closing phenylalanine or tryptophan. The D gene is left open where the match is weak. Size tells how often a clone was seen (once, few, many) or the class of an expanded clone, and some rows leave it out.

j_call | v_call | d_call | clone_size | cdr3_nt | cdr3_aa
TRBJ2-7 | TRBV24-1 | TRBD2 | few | TGTGCCACCAGTGAAGCTAGCGGGGGAGTCTACGAGCAGTACTTC | CATSEASGGVYEQYF
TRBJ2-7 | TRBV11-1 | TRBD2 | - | TGTGCCAGCAGCCCTCGTGGTAGCGGGAGGTCTTACGAGCAGTACTTC | CASSPRGSGRSYEQYF
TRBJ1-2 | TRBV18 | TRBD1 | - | TGTGCCAGCTCAACGAGGACAGGCGACATTTATGGCTACACCTTC | CASSTRTGDIYGYTF
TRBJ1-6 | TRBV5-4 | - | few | TGTGCCAGCAGTAGAGGGGAGGCAAGTTCACCCCTCCACTTT | CASSRGEASSPLHF
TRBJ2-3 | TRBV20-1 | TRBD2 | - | TGCAGTGCTCCCCGGACTAGAAGCGCAGATACGCAGTATTTT | CSAPRTRSADTQYF
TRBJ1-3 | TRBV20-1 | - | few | TGCAGTGCTAGGGGGCCGGGAAACACCATATATTTT | CSARGPGNTIYF
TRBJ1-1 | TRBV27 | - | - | TGTGCCAGCAGTTTAGAGGGAAGACAGAACTTGAACACTGAAGCTTTCTTT | CASSLEGRQNLNTEAFF
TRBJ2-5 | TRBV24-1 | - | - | TGTGCCACCAGTGATAGAGCAGGTCAAGAGACCCAGTACTTC | CATSDRAGQETQYF
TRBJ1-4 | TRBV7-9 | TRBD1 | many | TGTGCCAGCAGCCAACCGGACAGGGGTCGGAATGAAAAACTGTTTTTT | CASSQPDRGRNEKLFF
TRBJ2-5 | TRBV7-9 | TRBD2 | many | TGTGCCAGCAGCAGGGGACTAGCGGGGGGGCTAGAGACCCAGTACTTC | CASSRGLAGGLETQYF
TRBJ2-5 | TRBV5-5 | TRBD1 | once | TGTGCCAGCAGCCTTTGGGCGGGACAGGGCAAAGAGACCCAGTACTTC | CASSLWAGQGKETQYF
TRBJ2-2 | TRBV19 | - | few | TGTGCCAGTAGTATGGAGTCAGGACCGAACACCGGGGAGCTGTTTTTT | CASSMESGPNTGELFF
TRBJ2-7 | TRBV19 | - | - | TGTGCCAGTAGTATAGGGACAGCCTACGAGCAGTACTTC | CASSIGTAYEQYF
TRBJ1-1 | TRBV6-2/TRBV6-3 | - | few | TGTGCCAGCAAAAAACGGGGACCCACATCGGAAGCTTTCTTT | CASKKRGPTSEAFF
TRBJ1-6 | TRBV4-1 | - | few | TGCGCCAGCAGCCACGCAGGTTCCTATAATTCACCCCTCCACTTT | CASSHAGSYNSPLHF
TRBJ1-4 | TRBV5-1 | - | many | TGCGCCAGCAGCTTGGGGCAGGGATCTAATGAAAAACTGTTTTTT | CASSLGQGSNEKLFF
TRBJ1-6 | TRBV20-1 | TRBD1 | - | TGCAGTGCTAGATCCGGGGACAGGGGGGGTAATTCACCCCTCCACTTT | CSARSGDRGGNSPLHF
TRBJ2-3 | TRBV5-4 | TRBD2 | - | TGTGCCAGCAGCTTGACCGGGGGGGCCGGTACAGATACGCAGTATTTT | CASSLTGGAGTDTQYF
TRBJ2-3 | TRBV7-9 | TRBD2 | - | TGTGCCAGCAGCATAGCGGGGGGCCCAGATACGCAGTATTTT | CASSIAGGPDTQYF
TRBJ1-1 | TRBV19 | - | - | TGTGCCAGCCACCAAGGGGGCACTGAAGCTTTCTTT | CASHQGGTEAFF
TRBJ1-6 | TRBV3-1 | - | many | TGTGCCAGCAGCCAAGACGGGGGGTCTTATCCATCCACCCTCCACTTT | CASSQDGGSYPSTLHF
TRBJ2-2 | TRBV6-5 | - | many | TGTGCCAGCAGCTGGCTCGGGAACACCGGGGAGCTGTTTTTT | CASSWLGNTGELFF
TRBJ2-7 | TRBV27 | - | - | TGTGCCAGTCAACTCCACGAGCAGTACTTC | CASQLHEQYF
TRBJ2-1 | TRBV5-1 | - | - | TGCGCCAGCAGCTTGGTCGGCGGACCCTCCTACAATGAGCAGTTCTTC | CASSLVGGPSYNEQFF
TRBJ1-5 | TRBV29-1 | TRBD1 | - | TGCAGCTTTAGTACAGGGGGCGGTAATCAGCCCCAGCATTTT | CSFSTGGGNQPQHF
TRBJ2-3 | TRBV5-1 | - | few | TGCGCCAGCAGTCCCTCTCCGACGCGCACAGATACGCAGTATTTT | CASSPSPTRTDTQYF
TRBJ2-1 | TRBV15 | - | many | TGTGCCACCAGCAGCGGGGGCCCGAGCTCCTACAATGAGCAGTTCTTC | CATSSGGPSSYNEQFF
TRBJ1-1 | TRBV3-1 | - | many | TGTGCCAGCAGCCAGGCGGAGAGGTCTTTCTTT | CASSQAERSFF
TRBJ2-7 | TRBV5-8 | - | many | TGTGCCAGCAGTCTAGACGGGGGTTCTTCCTACGAGCAGTACTTC | CASSLDGGSSYEQYF
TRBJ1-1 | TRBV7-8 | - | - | TGTGCCAGCAGCTTAACGGGGCAATCCCCGAACACTGAAGCTTTCTTT | CASSLTGQSPNTEAFF
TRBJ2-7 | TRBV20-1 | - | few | TGCAGTGCTAGAGAACAGGGAATCTACGAGCAGTACTTC | CSAREQGIYEQYF
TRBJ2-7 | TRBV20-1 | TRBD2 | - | TGCAGTGCTGGCCTGGCTAGCGGGGGGTACGAGCAGTACTTC | CSAGLASGGYEQYF
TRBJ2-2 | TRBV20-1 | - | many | TGCAGTGCTAGAGCCGGGGCGGACACCGGGGAGCTGTTTTTT | CSARAGADTGELFF
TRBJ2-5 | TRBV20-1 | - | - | TGCAGTGCTAGGCTGTCTAGTGGAGAGACCCAGTACTTC | CSARLSSGETQYF
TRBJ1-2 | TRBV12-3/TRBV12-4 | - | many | TGTGCCAGCAGTCCCTTGGCCTCCGGGACCTATGGCTACACCTTC | CASSPLASGTYGYTF
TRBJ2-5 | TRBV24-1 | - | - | TGTGCCACCAGTGATCCGGACAGCCTAGAGACCCAGTACTTC | CATSDPDSLETQYF
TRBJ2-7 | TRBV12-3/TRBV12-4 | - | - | TGTGCCAGCATGTACTATGACATCGGTCTCGGCGAGCAGTACTTC | CASMYYDIGLGEQYF
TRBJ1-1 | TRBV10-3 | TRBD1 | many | TGTGCCATCAGTGGGACAGGCACTGAAGCTTTCTTT | CAISGTGTEAFF
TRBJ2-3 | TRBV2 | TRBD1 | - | TGTGCCAGCACCTTCGGCTTGGGACAGCGCACAGATACGCAGTATTTT | CASTFGLGQRTDTQYF
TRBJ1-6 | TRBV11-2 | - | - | TGTGCCAGCAGTCCAGGGTTTTCCGTGTCGTCACCCCTCCACTTT | CASSPGFSVSSPLHF
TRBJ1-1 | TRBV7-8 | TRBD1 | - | TGTGCCAGCAGCTTAGAAGGGGACAGGGGGCCTAACACTGAAGCTTTCTTT | CASSLEGDRGPNTEAFF
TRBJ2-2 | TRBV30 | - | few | TGTGCCGGTGTCGGACAGACTAACACCGGGGAGCTGTTTTTT | CAGVGQTNTGELFF
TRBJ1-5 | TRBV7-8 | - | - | TGTGCCAGCAGCTTAGGTGATCCGGGACCGGAATGGAGAATCAAGCCCCAGCATTTT | CASSLGDPGPEWRIKPQHF
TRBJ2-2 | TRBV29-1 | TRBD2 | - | TGCAGCGTCTCGCAGACAAGCGGGGTAAACAGCGGGGAGCTGTTTTTT | CSVSQTSGVNSGELFF
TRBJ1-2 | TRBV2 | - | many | TGTGCCAGCAAACGGGACGGTCAAGGGGGCTACACCTTC | CASKRDGQGGYTF
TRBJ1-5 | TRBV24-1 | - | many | TGTGCCATCGGGGGGGATGGAAGCAATCAGCCCCAGCATTTT | CAIGGDGSNQPQHF
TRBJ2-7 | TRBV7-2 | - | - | TGTGCCAGCAGAGAGGGGTTTGGCGAGCAGTACTTC | CASREGFGEQYF
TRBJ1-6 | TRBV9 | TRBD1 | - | TGTGCCAGCAGCCCACAAGTGGGACAGGGGTTTGATTCACCCCTCCACTTT | CASSPQVGQGFDSPLHF
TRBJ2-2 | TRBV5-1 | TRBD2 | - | TGCGCCAGCAGCTTGGGACTAGCGGGAGGGTTCGCCGGGGAGCTGTTTTTT | CASSLGLAGGFAGELFF
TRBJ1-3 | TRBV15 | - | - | TGTGCCACCAGCAGAGGTACAGGTTTCTCTGGAAACACCATATATTTT | CATSRGTGFSGNTIYF
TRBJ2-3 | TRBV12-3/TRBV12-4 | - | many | TGTGCCAGCAGTTTTGCGATCACATATACGCAGTATTTT | CASSFAITYTQYF
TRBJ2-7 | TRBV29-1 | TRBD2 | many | TGCAGCGCCCGTAGCGGGACCTACGAGCAGTACTTC | CSARSGTYEQYF
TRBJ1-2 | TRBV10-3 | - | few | TGTGCCATCAGTGAGTCGGCAGCTTACTTCTATGGCTACACCTTC | CAISESAAYFYGYTF
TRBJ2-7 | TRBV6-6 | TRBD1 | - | TGTGCCAGCAGTTACTCGATCCGGACAGGGCTCGACTACGAGCAGTACTTC | CASSYSIRTGLDYEQYF
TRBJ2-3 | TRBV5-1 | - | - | TGCGCCAGCAGCCTAGGGGCGATTAGCGGAGATACGCAGTATTTT | CASSLGAISGDTQYF
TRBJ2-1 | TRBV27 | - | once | TGTGCCAGCAGTTGGGGGTCGGGGGTGATTGGCAATGAGCAGTTCTTC | CASSWGSGVIGNEQFF
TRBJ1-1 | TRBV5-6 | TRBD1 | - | TGTGCCAGCAGCTTTGGGACAGGGAGCACTGAAGCTTTCTTT | CASSFGTGSTEAFF